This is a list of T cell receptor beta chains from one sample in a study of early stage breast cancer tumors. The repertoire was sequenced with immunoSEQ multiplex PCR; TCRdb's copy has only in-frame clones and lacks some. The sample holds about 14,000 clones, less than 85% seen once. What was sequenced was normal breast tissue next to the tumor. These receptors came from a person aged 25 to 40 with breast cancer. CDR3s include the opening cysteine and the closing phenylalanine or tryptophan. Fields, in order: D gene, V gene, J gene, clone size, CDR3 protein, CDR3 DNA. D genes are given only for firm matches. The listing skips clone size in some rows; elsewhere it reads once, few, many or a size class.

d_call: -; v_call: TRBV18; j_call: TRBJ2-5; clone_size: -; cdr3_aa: CASSLRRTGETQYF; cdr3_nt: TGTGCCAGCTCACTTCGGAGGACGGGGGAGACCCAGTACTTC
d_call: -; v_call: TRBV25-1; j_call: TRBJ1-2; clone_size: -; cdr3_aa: CASSYYEGSYGYTF; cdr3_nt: TGTGCCAGCAGTTATTATGAGGGAAGTTATGGCTACACCTTC
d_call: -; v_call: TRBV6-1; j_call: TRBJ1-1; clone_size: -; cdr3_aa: CASSKGYENTEAFF; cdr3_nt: TGTGCCAGCAGTAAAGGGTATGAGAACACTGAAGCTTTCTTT
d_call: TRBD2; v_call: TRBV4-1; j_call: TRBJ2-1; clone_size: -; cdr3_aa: CASSQVTSEQFF; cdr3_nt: TGCGCCAGCAGCCAAGTGACTAGCGAGCAGTTCTTC
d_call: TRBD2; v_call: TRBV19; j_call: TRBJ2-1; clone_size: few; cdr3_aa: CASKGLAGGPRWNEQFF; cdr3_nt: TGTGCCAGTAAGGGACTAGCGGGAGGGCCTCGGTGGAATGAGCAGTTCTTC
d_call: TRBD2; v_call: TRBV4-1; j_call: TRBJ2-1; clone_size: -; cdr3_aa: CASSQGTSGYYNEQFF; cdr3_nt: TGCGCCAGCAGCCAAGGGACTAGCGGATACTACAATGAGCAGTTCTTC
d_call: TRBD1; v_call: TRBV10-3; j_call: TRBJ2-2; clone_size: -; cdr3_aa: CAITPGQGIGELFF; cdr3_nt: TGTGCCATCACGCCGGGACAGGGCATCGGGGAGCTGTTTTTT
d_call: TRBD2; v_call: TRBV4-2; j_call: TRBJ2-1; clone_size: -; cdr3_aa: CASSQVQRETYNEQFF; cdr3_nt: TGTGCCAGCAGCCAAGTTCAGCGGGAGACCTACAATGAGCAGTTCTTC
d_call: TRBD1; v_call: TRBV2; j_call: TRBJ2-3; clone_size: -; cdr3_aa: CASTSQDRAPDTQYF; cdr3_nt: TGTGCCAGCACCTCCCAGGACAGGGCCCCAGATACGCAGTATTTT
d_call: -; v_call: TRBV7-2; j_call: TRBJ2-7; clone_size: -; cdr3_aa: CASSLGVQGGEQYF; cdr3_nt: TGTGCCAGCAGCTTAGGAGTGCAGGGGGGCGAGCAGTACTTC
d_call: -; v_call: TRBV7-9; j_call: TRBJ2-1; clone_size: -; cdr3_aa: CASSLTNYEQFF; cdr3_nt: TGTGCCAGCAGCCTTACGAACTATGAGCAGTTCTTC
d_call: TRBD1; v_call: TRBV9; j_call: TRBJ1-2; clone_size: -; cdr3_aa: CASSVGRGDRAAF; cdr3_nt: TGTGCCAGCAGCGTAGGGAGGGGGGACAGGGCCGCCTTC
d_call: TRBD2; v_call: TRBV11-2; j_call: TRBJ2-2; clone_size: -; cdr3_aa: CASSSSGRATGELFF; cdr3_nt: TGTGCCAGCAGCTCTAGCGGGAGGGCAACCGGGGAGCTGTTTTTT
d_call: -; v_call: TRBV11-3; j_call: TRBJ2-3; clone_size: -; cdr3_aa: CASGVGGATDTQYF; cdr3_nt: TGTGCCAGCGGCGTGGGAGGAGCCACAGATACGCAGTATTTT
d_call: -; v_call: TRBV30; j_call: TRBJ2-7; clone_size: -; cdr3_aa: CAWSTRRGFLYEQYF; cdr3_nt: TGTGCCTGGAGTACTCGCAGGGGTTTCTTATACGAGCAGTACTTC
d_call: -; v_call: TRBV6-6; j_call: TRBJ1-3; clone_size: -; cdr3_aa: CATKDSLISGNTIYF; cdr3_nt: TGTGCCACTAAGGACAGCTTGATCTCTGGAAACACCATATATTTT
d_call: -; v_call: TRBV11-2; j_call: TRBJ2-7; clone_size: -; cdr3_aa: CASSSGGSYEQYF; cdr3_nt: TGTGCCAGCAGTTCAGGAGGCTCCTACGAGCAGTACTTC
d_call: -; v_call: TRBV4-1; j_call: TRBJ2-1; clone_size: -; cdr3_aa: CASSPGESFMDHEQFF; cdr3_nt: TGCGCCAGCAGCCCGGGGGAGTCCTTCATGGACCATGAGCAGTTCTTC
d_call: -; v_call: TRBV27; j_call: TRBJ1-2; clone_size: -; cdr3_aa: CASSRSGFDGYTF; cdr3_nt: TGTGCCAGCAGTCGATCGGGGTTCGATGGCTACACCTTC
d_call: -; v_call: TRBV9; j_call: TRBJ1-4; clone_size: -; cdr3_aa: CASSVGEGEKLFF; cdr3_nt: TGTGCCAGCAGCGTGGGTGAGGGTGAAAAACTGTTTTTT
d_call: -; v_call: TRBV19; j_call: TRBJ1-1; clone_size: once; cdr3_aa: CASIDLGQLFPEAFF; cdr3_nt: TGTGCCAGTATAGATTTAGGACAGTTATTTCCTGAAGCTTTCTTT
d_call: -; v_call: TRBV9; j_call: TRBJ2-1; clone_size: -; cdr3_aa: CASSVVGNNEQFF; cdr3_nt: TGTGCCAGCAGCGTGGTCGGGAACAATGAGCAGTTCTTC
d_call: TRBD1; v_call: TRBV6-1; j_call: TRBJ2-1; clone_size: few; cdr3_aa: CASSGVQGASFGEQFF; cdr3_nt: TGTGCCAGCAGTGGAGTACAGGGGGCCAGCTTTGGGGAGCAGTTCTTC
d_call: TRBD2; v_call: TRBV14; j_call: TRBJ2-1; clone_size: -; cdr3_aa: CASSSRLTSGRNEQFF; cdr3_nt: TGTGCCAGCAGCTCAAGGCTGACTAGCGGGAGAAATGAGCAGTTCTTC
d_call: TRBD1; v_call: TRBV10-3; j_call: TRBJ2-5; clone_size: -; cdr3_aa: CAIRAGQGAETQYF; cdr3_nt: TGTGCCATCAGAGCGGGACAGGGGGCAGAGACCCAGTACTTC
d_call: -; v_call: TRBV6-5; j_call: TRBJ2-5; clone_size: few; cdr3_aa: CASSYSAVVAETQYF; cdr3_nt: TGTGCCAGCAGTTACTCGGCGGTCGTGGCGGAGACCCAGTACTTC
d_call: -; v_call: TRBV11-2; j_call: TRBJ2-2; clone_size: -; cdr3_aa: CASSLRGTPGVGTGELFF; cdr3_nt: TGTGCCAGCAGTCTAAGAGGCACTCCGGGAGTTGGCACCGGGGAGCTGTTTTTT
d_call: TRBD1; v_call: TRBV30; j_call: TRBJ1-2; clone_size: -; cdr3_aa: CAWSPGTGGFYGYTF; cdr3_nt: TGTGCCTGGAGTCCCGGGACAGGGGGCTTCTATGGCTACACCTTC
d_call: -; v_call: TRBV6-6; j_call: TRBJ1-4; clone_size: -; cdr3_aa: CASTEWQGREKLFF; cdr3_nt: TGTGCCAGCACTGAATGGCAGGGAAGGGAAAAACTGTTTTTT
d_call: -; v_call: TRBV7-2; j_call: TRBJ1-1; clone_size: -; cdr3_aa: CASSLTTTAMNTEAFF; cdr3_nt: TGTGCCAGCAGCTTAACTACGACAGCTATGAACACTGAAGCTTTCTTT
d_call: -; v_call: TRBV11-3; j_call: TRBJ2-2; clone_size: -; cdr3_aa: CASSLGRTTGELFF; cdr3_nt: TGTGCCAGCAGCTTAGGACGGACCACCGGGGAGCTGTTTTTT
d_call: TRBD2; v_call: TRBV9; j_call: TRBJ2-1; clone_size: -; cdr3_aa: CASSALGTAASGEQFF; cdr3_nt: TGTGCCAGCAGCGCCCTCGGGACGGCGGCTAGCGGTGAGCAGTTCTTC
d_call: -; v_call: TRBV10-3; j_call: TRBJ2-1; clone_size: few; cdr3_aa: CAILGQAGNEQFF; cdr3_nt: TGTGCCATCTTAGGTCAGGCCGGGAATGAGCAGTTCTTC
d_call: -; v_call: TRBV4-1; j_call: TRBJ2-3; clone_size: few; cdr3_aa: CASSLLPGHSTDTQYF; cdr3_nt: TGCGCCAGCAGCCTACTACCGGGACACAGCACAGATACGCAGTATTTT
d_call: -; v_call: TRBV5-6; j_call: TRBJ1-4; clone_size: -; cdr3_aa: CASSRDEEKLFF; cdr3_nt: TGTGCCAGCAGCCGGGACGAGGAAAAACTGTTTTTT
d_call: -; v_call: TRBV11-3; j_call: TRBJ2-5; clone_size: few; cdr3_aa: CASSGTVKETQYF; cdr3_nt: TGTGCCAGCAGCGGAACAGTTAAGGAGACCCAGTACTTC
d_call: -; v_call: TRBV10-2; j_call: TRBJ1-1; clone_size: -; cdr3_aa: CASSDVRRAEAFF; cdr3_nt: TGCGCCAGCAGTGATGTCCGAAGGGCCGAAGCTTTCTTT
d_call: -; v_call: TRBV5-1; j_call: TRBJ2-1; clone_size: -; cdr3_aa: CASSLAELGHEQFF; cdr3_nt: TGCGCCAGCAGCTTGGCGGAATTGGGTCATGAGCAGTTCTTC
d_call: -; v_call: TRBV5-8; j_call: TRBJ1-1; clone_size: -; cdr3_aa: CASSFYGLGNTEAFF; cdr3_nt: TGTGCCAGCAGCTTTTACGGGCTAGGTAACACTGAAGCTTTCTTT
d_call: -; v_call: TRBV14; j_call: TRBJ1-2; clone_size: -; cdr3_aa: CASSSTELPRSYTF; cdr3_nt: TGTGCCAGCAGCTCGACAGAGCTACCCCGCAGCTACACCTTC
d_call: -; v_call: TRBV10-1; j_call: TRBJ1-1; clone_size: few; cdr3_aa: CASSSYTEAFF; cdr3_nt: TGCGCCAGCAGTAGTTATACTGAAGCTTTCTTT